The source of this T cell receptor beta chain is a study of siplizumab effects on memory and regulatory T cells. Findings of the study overall: The mean Treg-derived percentage of mappable alloreactive CD4+ clones was 65% to 75% with siplizumab compared with about 27% in controls. Naive T cells seemed more diverse than memory cells and seemed major alloresponse contributors.

V dropped 2 bases and J dropped 6; count of bases not matched to a gene: 2. Germline loops: CDR1 MNHNY, CDR2 SVGAGI (reference sequence). The CDR3 totals 13 residues. Regarding this clone: Its antigen remains unknown.

The protocol was immunoSEQ multiplex PCR, while the TCRdb copy is restricted to in-frame clones and leaves out a portion. The sample lists over 100,000 clones; 93% were seen once. Sequencing input: non-Treg CD4+ T cells sorted from blood. This rearrangement joins TRBV6-6 to TRBJ2-7, with TRBD1 matching over 9 bases. The TCR originated in a human donor in good health. In DNA form, the CDR3 reads TGTGCCAGCAGTTACGGACAGGGGACCGAGCAGTACTTC. It codes for CASSYGQGTEQYF.